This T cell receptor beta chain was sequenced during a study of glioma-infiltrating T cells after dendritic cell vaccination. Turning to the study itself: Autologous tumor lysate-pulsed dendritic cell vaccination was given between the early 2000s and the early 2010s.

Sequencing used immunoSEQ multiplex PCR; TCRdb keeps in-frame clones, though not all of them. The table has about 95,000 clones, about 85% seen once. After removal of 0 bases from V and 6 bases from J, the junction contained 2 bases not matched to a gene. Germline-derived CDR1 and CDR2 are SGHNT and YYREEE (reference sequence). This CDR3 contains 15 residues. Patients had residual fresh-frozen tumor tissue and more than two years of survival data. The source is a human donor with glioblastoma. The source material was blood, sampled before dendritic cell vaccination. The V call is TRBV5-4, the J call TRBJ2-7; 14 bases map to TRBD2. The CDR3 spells CASSLGGLAGAEQYF. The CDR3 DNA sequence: TGTGCCAGCAGCTTGGGGGGACTAGCGGGAGCCGAGCAGTACTTC.